The 19 T cell receptor beta chains given below trace back to one sample, sequenced in a study of CD8+CD57+ T cells in acquired aplastic anemia. The study profiled TCR beta VDJ and CDR3 using genomic DNA as template. TCRdb passed the reads through MiXCR, listing each CDR3 protein once. The sample consists of about 210,000 distinct CDR3 sequences, over 60% of them appearing once. Sequencing was done on a sample of sorted CD4+, CD8+, or CD8+CD57+ T cells (not recorded which) from PBMCs. These receptors were collected from a human donor in good health.

This chain joins TRBV19 and TRBJ2-7; D is unresolved. Germline V gene sequence: CDR1 LNHDA, CDR2 SQIVND (reference sequence). This CDR3 is built from 14 residues. Trimming removed 7 bases at V and 3 bases at J, with 16 bases between. CDR3 protein: CASMVRSNGYEQYF. CDR3 coding DNA: TGTGCCAGTATGGTGCGGTCTAATGGCTACGAGCAGTACTTC.

V and J are TRBV20-1 and TRBJ1-2; D might be TRBD1 (5 bases). V was pared by 0 bases and J by 8 bases, with 13 bases between. The CDR3 is 13 amino acids. Germline-derived CDR1 and CDR2 are DFQATT and SNEGSKA (reference sequence). CDR3 DNA: TGCAGTGCTAGAGATGGAGGGGCGTGGGGCTACACCTTC. This codes for CSARDGGAWGYTF.

This clonotype was observed at least ten times. The rearrangement uses TRBV12-3 or TRBV12-4 and TRBJ1-5, with a tentative D call TRBD1 (6 bases). The V and J ends lost 7 bases and 4 bases respectively, with 14 bases between them. CDR3 size: 14 residues. CDR3 in DNA: TGTGCCAGCACTAAGGACAGTCAGAATCAGCCCCAGCATTTT. This translates into CASTKDSQNQPQHF.

The chain is built from TRBV9 and TRBJ2-7; 13 bases fit TRBD2. Trimming took 3 bases from V and 7 from J; bases not matched to a gene: 7. The germline CDR1 and CDR2 sequences are SGDLS and YYNGEE. The CDR3 runs to 15 residues. DNA of the CDR3: TGTGCCAGCAGCGCGGGACTAGCGGGAACGGGAGAGCAGTACTTC. Translating gives CASSAGLAGTGEQYF. Using reference TRBV9 and TRBJ2-7 for the parts outside the CDR3, the full variable domain is DSGVTQTPKHLITATGQRVTLRCSPRSGDLSVYWYQQSLDQGLQFLIQYYNGEERAKGNILERFSAQQFPDLHSELNLSSLELGDSALYFCASSAGLAGTGEQYFGPGTRLTVT.

This clonotype was picked up many times. The rearrangement uses TRBV20-1 and TRBJ2-1; 11 bases agree with TRBD2. Losses at the gene ends were 5 bases for V and 6 bases for J; bases not matched to a gene: 9. CDR1 and CDR2 from the germline V gene are DFQATT and SNEGSKA (reference sequence). The CDR3 sequence is 15 residues long. CDR3 in amino acids: CSAELAGGDPNEQFF. Here the CDR3 DNA reads TGCAGTGCTGAGCTAGCGGGGGGAGATCCCAATGAGCAGTTCTTC.

There are many counts of this clonotype. The genes are TRBV4-1 and TRBJ1-5; D not resolved. In germline, CDR1 is MGHRA, CDR2 YSYEKL. With 0 bases removed from V and 3 bases from J, the gap between germline ends came to 9 bases. The CDR3 loop spans 15 amino acids. The CDR3 loop reads CASSQEDDANQPQHF. Here the CDR3 DNA reads TGCGCCAGCAGCCAAGAGGACGATGCCAATCAGCCCCAGCATTTT.

The rearrangement uses TRBV5-5 and TRBJ2-7, with D possibly being TRBD1 or TRBD2 (5 bases each). V was shortened by 4 bases and J by 5 bases, with 16 bases between the two germline ends. This CDR3 has 14 amino acids. Germline V gives CDR1 SGHKS, CDR2 YYEKEE (reference sequence). The CDR3 loop is CASSVGTLRNEQYF. The CDR3 DNA reads as TGTGCCAGCAGCGTTGGGACGCTTCGGAACGAGCAGTACTTC. Combining the CDR3 with reference TRBV5-5 and TRBJ2-7 gives the whole variable domain DAGVTQSPTHLIKTRGQQVTLRCSPISGHKSVSWYQQVLGQGPQFIFQYYEKEERGRGNFPDRFSARQFPNYSSELNVNALLLGDSALYLCASSVGTLRNEQYFGPGTRLTVT.

In regard to this clonotype: Since the CDR3 does not end with the conserved phenylalanine or tryptophan, this likely comes from a read error. The chain uses TRBV7-9 and TRBJ2-1, with 10 bases matching TRBD1. Looked up from germline, CDR1 is SEHNR and CDR2 is FQNEAQ (reference sequence). The CDR3 is 19 residues long. Germline trimming cut 2 bases from V and 0 bases from J; bases unmatched to any gene: 10. The CDR3 nucleotides are TGTGCCAGCAGCTTATTTGTGGGACAGGGGAGAATCTCCTACAATGAGCAGTTCCTC. This codes for CASSLFVGQGRISYNEQFL.

This chain links TRBV7-6 with TRBJ1-2; D might be TRBD1 (6 bases). With 5 bases removed from V and 8 bases from J, the gap between germline ends came to 18 bases. The length of the CDR3 is 14 residues. Germline V gene sequence: CDR1 SGHVS, CDR2 FNYEAQ. The CDR3 here is CASSPLGGANGYTF. The CDR3, as DNA: TGTGCCAGCAGCCCCCTCGGGGGGGCTAACGGCTACACCTTC.

This clonotype has ten or more counts. This chain connects TRBV9 to TRBJ2-6, with 8 bases matching TRBD1. CDR3 length equals 18 residues. Germline assignment: CDR1 SGDLS and CDR2 YYNGEE. V shed 3 bases and J 0 bases; nucleotides not matched to a gene: 8. CDR3 coding DNA: TGTGCCAGCAGCGATCAGGGACAGGCCACCTCTGGGGCCAACGTCCTGACTTTC. Protein sequence: CASSDQGQATSGANVLTF. The full variable domain, rest sourced from reference TRBV9 and TRBJ2-6, is DSGVTQTPKHLITATGQRVTLRCSPRSGDLSVYWYQQSLDQGLQFLIQYYNGEERAKGNILERFSAQQFPDLHSELNLSSLELGDSALYFCASSDQGQATSGANVLTFGAGSRLTVL.

The rearrangement joins TRBV19 to TRBJ1-5; 11 bases agree with TRBD1. The germline V gene has CDR1 LNHDA and CDR2 SQIVND (reference sequence). The CDR3 totals 15 residues. V dropped 4 bases and J dropped 7; count of bases not matched to a gene: 6. The CDR3 sequence is CASSKDRGRGQPQHF. CDR3 DNA sequence: TGTGCCAGTAGTAAGGACAGGGGGCGCGGACAGCCCCAGCATTTT.

This clonotype was counted ten times or more. The chain links TRBV5-1 to TRBJ1-2, with D tentatively TRBD1 (5 bases). CDR1 is SGHRS, CDR2 YFSETQ, per germline. The CDR3 extends over 21 amino acids. V was pared by 1 base and J by 2 bases, with 30 bases between. CDR3 region: CASSLTETTGSSSELNYGYTF. The DNA for the CDR3 is TGCGCCAGCAGCTTGACAGAAACCACAGGCTCTAGTAGTGAATTGAACTATGGCTACACCTTC.

The gene calls are TRBV7-9 and TRBJ2-1; D is unclear. CDR3 length: 12 residues. Per the germline V gene, CDR1 is SEHNR and CDR2 is FQNEAQ (reference sequence). With 1 base removed from V and 13 bases from J, the gap between germline ends came to 11 bases. DNA of the CDR3: TGTGCCAGCAGCTTAGGCGCCACGCTTCAGTTCTTC. It specifies CASSLGATLQFF.

This clonotype was recorded a few times. The V gene is TRBV6-5, the J gene TRBJ2-5; TRBD1 is a possible D gene (5 bases). Germline loops: CDR1 MNHEY, CDR2 SVGAGI. The CDR3 loop spans 13 amino acids. The germline V and J ends were trimmed by 5 bases and 5 bases, with 12 bases remaining between them. The CDR3 region is CASSARARETQYF. Written as DNA, the CDR3 is TGTGCCAGCAGTGCCAGGGCGAGGGAGACCCAGTACTTC.

The chain employs TRBV5-8 and TRBJ1-6, with a possible D match to TRBD1 (6 bases). Looked up from germline, CDR1 is SGHTS and CDR2 is YDEGEE. The CDR3 consists of 16 residues. Trimming took off 4 bases at V and 10 bases at J, with 21 bases between the two ends. CDR3 coding DNA: TGTGCCAGCAGCCCCTATCCTACAGGGAGGAAATCACCCCTCCACTTT. Protein sequence: CASSPYPTGRKSPLHF.

This clonotype was detected many times. This chain uses TRBV20-1 with TRBJ2-1; weak D call: TRBD1 (6 bases). Trimming pared 8 bases from V and 8 bases from J, leaving 13 bases between. CDR3 length equals 11 residues. Germline CDR1 reads DFQATT; CDR2 reads SNEGSKA (reference sequence). CDR3: CSITGRDEQFF. CDR3 sequence (DNA): TGCAGTATCACAGGGCGCGATGAGCAGTTCTTC.

This chain links TRBV7-8 with TRBJ2-7; TRBD2 matches at 12 bases. The J call is in doubt because the DNA end fits TRBJ2-5 better. Germline V gene sequence: CDR1 SGHVS, CDR2 FQNEAQ. CDR3 length equals 17 residues. CDR3 loop: CASSFEPGLAGKETQYF. As DNA, the CDR3 is TGTGCCAGCAGCTTCGAACCGGGACTAGCGGGCAAAGAGACCCAGTACTTC.

The rearrangement joins TRBV10-3 to TRBJ2-7; 10 bases are a match to TRBD1. Germline loops: CDR1 ENHRY, CDR2 SYGVKD. The J segment lost 2 bases and the V segment lost 6 bases, leaving 16 bases of the junction unmatched. The CDR3 has 18 amino acids. This CDR3 is CAISEKATGGPLTYEQYF. The CDR3 bases are TGTGCCATCAGCGAGAAGGCGACAGGGGGCCCTTTAACCTACGAGCAGTACTTC.

The chain uses TRBV29-1 and TRBJ1-2; the D is unclear. Per germline, CDR1 SQVTM and CDR2 ANQGSEA. The CDR3 is made up of 14 amino acids. Trimming shortened V by 5 bases and J by 8 bases, and 21 bases separated the two germline ends. The CDR3 DNA reads TGCAGCGTTCCTCCCCCGACCTTCCCGATGGGCTACACCTTC. It codes for CSVPPPTFPMGYTF.